This record concerns one T cell receptor beta chain sequence. Germline is not matched at one junction end, which may reflect a read error. The data originate from a study of T-cell reconstitution after alpha-beta-depleted transplantation in children. A library of TCRbeta sequences, prepared with unique molecular identifiers, was generated. TCRdb reanalysed the PCR reads using MiXCR and keeps one entry per CDR3 protein. Of around 130,000 distinct CDR3 sequences listed, about 9.9% are singletons. The CDR3 sequence is 12 residues long. The receptor was isolated from a girl under two years old who had a stem cell transplant for combined immunodeficiency, so the T cells may come from the graft donor. The J gene is TRBJ1-5, the V gene TRBV12-3 or TRBV12-4; D is unclear. Sequencing was performed on PBMCs, mostly from graft donor cells, taken 180 days after TCRalphabeta/CD19-depleted stem cell transplant. CDR3 residues: CASSGGPQAQHF. The CDR3 DNA reads as TGTGCCAGCAGTGGCGGGCCTCAGGCCCAGCATTTT.